This T cell receptor beta chain was recovered during a study of Tregs in tolerant kidney transplant recipients. Study findings and constraints: Expanding Tregs on activated donor B cells appeared to best identify donor-specific TCRbeta clones. No direct test of biological reproducibility was done here. In tolerant patients, donor-specific Tregs outgrew total Tregs, suggesting antigen-driven expansion.

Sequenced by immunoSEQ multiplex PCR; TCRdb stores in-frame clones only, minus some. The sample lists 60,000 to 70,000 clones; roughly 89% were seen once. With regard to this clone: As yet, its antigen is unknown.

The germline V and J ends were trimmed by 1 base and 1 base, with 10 bases remaining between them. Per the germline V gene, CDR1 is PRHDT and CDR2 is FYEKMQ (reference sequence). CDR3 length: 16 amino acids. Sample: CD8+ T cells from blood, taken before the transplant. The receptor comes from a human donor who received a combined kidney and bone marrow transplant. The chain combines TRBV13 with TRBJ2-2, with D possibly being TRBD1 (5 bases). The CDR3 DNA reads as TGTGCCAGCAGCTTAGTGGGGCCGATGAACACCGGGGAGCTGTTTTTT. This codes for CASSLVGPMNTGELFF.